This T cell receptor beta chain is from a study of blood T cells in healthy people across ages. This clonotype has a handful of counts. The antigen is unknown. The study, taken as a whole, reports: Older age coincided with a roughly linear decline in TCR beta diversity per million T cells.

CDR3 size: 14 residues. CDR1 and CDR2 (germline): SNHLY, FYNNEI. V lost 4 bases, J lost 5 bases, and 15 bases lay in between. A sample-barcoded 5' primer and a J-beta primer mix were used in a second PCR of roughly 6 to 11 cycles. Every molecule of cDNA carried a tag from a template-switch adaptor with 12 random nucleotides. In TCRdb, the 5' RACE reads were re-called with MiXCR into one record per CDR3 protein. Among approximately 760,000 distinct CDR3 sequences listed, more than 20% were seen once. Separately, the same data were catalogued under a study of T cells of mothers and their children. That source reports: Over 8 million TCR beta CDR3 reads were obtained from each mother, and approximately 2.7 million from each child.

The sequenced material came from blood. The V gene is TRBV2, the J gene TRBJ2-7; tentatively, D is TRBD2 (5 bases). The sequence derives from a boy aged 5-17 years in good health. CDR3 DNA sequence: TGTGCCAGCAGTGGAGGGCTAGTTTCCCACGAGCAGTACTTC. Translating it yields CASSGGLVSHEQYF.